Shown below are 15 T cell receptor beta chains from a single sample sequenced in a study of cytomegalovirus exposure and HLA in healthy donors. Vbeta (60) and Jbeta (13) primers were used in the PCR. Some clones are missing from TCRdb's copy, which holds only in-frame ones; the method was immunoSEQ multiplex PCR. The sample has approximately 190,000 clones, roughly 80% seen once. The sequenced material came from PBMCs. The receptors were gathered from a woman aged 50 to 60 in good health and CMV-seropositive.

This clone was observed once. The rearrangement uses TRBV20-1 and TRBJ2-1; D is uncertain. Germline V gene sequence: CDR1 DFQATT, CDR2 SNEGSKA (reference sequence). The CDR3 contains 11 residues. Between the trimmed V and J ends, which lost 1 base and 10 bases, there was a span of 8 bases. CDR3 in amino acids: CSARAEAEQFF. In DNA, the CDR3 is TGCAGTGCTAGAGCTGAGGCAGAGCAGTTCTTC.

This clone has only a few counts. The chain combines TRBV2 with TRBJ2-6; D is unresolved. The CDR3 spans 12 residues. V gave up 9 bases and J gave up 1 base, with 4 bases separating them. Germline CDR1 and CDR2: SNHLY and FYNNEI. The CDR3 reads CASRSGANVLTF. Here the CDR3 DNA reads TGTGCCAGTCGTTCTGGGGCCAACGTCCTGACTTTC.

DNA for the CDR3: TGTGCCAGCAGTTTACGTCTAGCGGGGGACCGCCAGTACTTC. Translated, it gives CASSLRLAGDRQYF. The chain employs TRBV27 and TRBJ2-4; 10 positions match TRBD2. The length of the CDR3 is 14 residues. The V gene end was trimmed by 2 bases and the J gene end by 13 bases; junction bases not matched to a gene: 8. Germline CDR1 MNHEY, CDR2 SMNVEV (reference sequence).

The CDR3 is CASSPRFGDGGNNEQFF. The CDR3 bases are TGTGCCAGCAGCCCCCGTTTCGGGGACGGGGGTAATAATGAGCAGTTCTTC. The chain has TRBV11-2 and TRBJ2-1, with D tentatively TRBD2 (6 bases). V was shortened by 5 bases and J by 7 bases, with 24 bases between the two germline ends. Germline loops: CDR1 SGHAT, CDR2 FQNNGV. The length of the CDR3 is 17 residues.

This clone came up a few times. This chain links TRBV2 with TRBJ1-1, with D perhaps matching TRBD1 (5 bases). The CDR3 is 14 amino acids. With 6 bases removed from V and 3 bases from J, the gap between germline ends came to 14 bases. Germline V gene lookup returns CDR1 SNHLY and CDR2 FYNNEI. Written as DNA, the CDR3 is TGTGCCAGCAGGATTGACAGATCCTACACTGAAGCTTTCTTT. Translated: CASRIDRSYTEAFF.

In its sample, this clone was seen a few times. This chain uses TRBV5-6 with TRBJ1-1, with unresolved D. Germline values: CDR1 SGHDT, CDR2 YYEEEE. The length of the CDR3 is 15 residues. Trimming took 6 bases from V and 0 from J, leaving 15 bases between them. In nucleotides, the CDR3 is TGTGCCAGCACCCTGGCGGGTAGGATGAACACTGAAGCTTTCTTT. Its protein is CASTLAGRMNTEAFF.

This chain joins TRBV5-1 and TRBJ1-2, with a tentative D call TRBD1 (5 bases). The germline V gene has CDR1 SGHRS and CDR2 YFSETQ. There are 15 residues in the CDR3. V dropped 4 bases and J dropped 2 bases, with 15 bases sitting between them. This chain's CDR3 is CASSTQGDENYGYTF. The DNA for the CDR3 is TGCGCCAGCAGCACTCAGGGCGACGAAAACTATGGCTACACCTTC.

The chain links TRBV18 to TRBJ2-7; 8 bases are shared with TRBD1. The CDR3 length is 14 residues. CDR1 is KGHSH and CDR2 is LQKENI in the germline V gene. V lost 3 bases, J lost 3 bases, and 4 bases stayed unmatched. The CDR3 region is CASSPTGESYEQYF. The CDR3 DNA reads as TGTGCCAGCTCACCGACAGGGGAGAGCTACGAGCAGTACTTC.

A word on this clone: Germline and junction disagree at one end, which may indicate a read error. The chain carries TRBV4-3 and TRBJ2-2; 15 nucleotides line up with TRBD2. This CDR3 comprises 19 residues. Germline V gene sequence: CDR1 LGHNA, CDR2 YSLEER. Here the CDR3 DNA reads TGCGCCAGCAGCCAAGATCGTCGGACTAGCGGGGGGGCCGCCGGGGAGCTGCTTTTT. It is translated as CASSQDRRTSGGAAGELLF.

This clone occurred a few times. One end of the junction does not line up with germline, which may come from a read error. The identical CDR3 is also encoded by other nucleotide sequences in the sample. The chain couples TRBV12-5 to TRBJ2-2; D may be TRBD2 (5 bases). This CDR3 is built from 16 residues. CDR1 and CDR2 from the germline V gene are LGHNT and FRNRAP. This chain's CDR3 is CASGYPPGSLHRGAVF. CDR3 nucleotides: TGTGCTAGTGGTTACCCCCCCGGGTCCTTACACCGGGGAGCTGTTTTT. The variable domain in full, completed from reference TRBV12-5 and TRBJ2-2, reads DARVTQTPRHKVTEMGQEVTMRCQPILGHNTVFWYRQTMMQGLELLAYFRNRAPLDDSGMPKDRFSAEMPDATLATLKIQPSEPRDSAVYFCASGYPPGSLHRGAVFGEGSRLTVL.

The chain is built from TRBV10-2 and TRBJ2-5, with 9 bases fitting TRBD1. Unmatched junction bases numbered 4, after V lost 0 bases and J lost 2 bases. The CDR3 runs 16 residues. Germline V gene sequence: CDR1 WSHSY, CDR2 SAAADI. The CDR3 DNA follows: TGCGCCAGCAGTGAGTCGTCCGGGACAGGGCAAGAGACCCAGTACTTC. Translating gives CASSESSGTGQETQYF.

The chain has TRBV11-2 and TRBJ2-3; D call uncertain. CDR3 length: 14 amino acids. CDR1 is SGHAT, CDR2 FQNNGV, per germline. Trimming left V 0 bases short and J 5 bases short, with 9 bases between. The CDR3 DNA follows: TGTGCCAGCAGCTTAGAGGGCGATGAAGATACGCAGTATTTT. Translating gives CASSLEGDEDTQYF.

Turning to this clone: The germline gene is not matched at one end of the junction; a read error may be the cause. The genes are TRBV7-7 and TRBJ2-5; 7 positions agree with TRBD2. This CDR3 is 15 amino acids long. The germline V gene has CDR1 SSHAT and CDR2 FNYEAQ (reference sequence). CDR3 amino acids: CASSLARGSQETQYF. The CDR3 DNA reads TGTGCTAGCAGCTTAGCGCGCGGGAGCCAAGAGACCCAGTACTTC.

The chain uses TRBV5-1 and TRBJ2-2; D is possibly TRBD1 (6 bases). Germline V gene data show CDR1 as SGHRS and CDR2 as YFSETQ. Trimming removed 5 bases at V and 6 bases at J, with 20 bases between. The CDR3 loop spans 16 amino acids. CDR3 in DNA: TGCGCCAGCAGGGGAACCAAGCAGGGGTGGCCCGGGGAGCTGTTTTTT. Residues: CASRGTKQGWPGELFF.

This clone was detected only a few times. V usage is TRBV19 and J usage is TRBJ2-5; the match to TRBD1 covers 9 bases. CDR1 is LNHDA and CDR2 is SQIVND in the germline V gene (reference sequence). V shed 1 base and J 8 bases; nucleotides not matched to a gene: 14. This CDR3 is built from 17 residues. The CDR3 coding sequence is TGTGCCAGTAGTATAGCCCCTCCGGGACAGGGAATGGGAACCCAGTACTTC. Translating gives CASSIAPPGQGMGTQYF. The full variable domain, with the rest looked up from reference TRBV19 and TRBJ2-5, is DGGITQSPKYLFRKEGQNVTLSCEQNLNHDAMYWYRQDPGQGLRLIYYSQIVNDFQKGDIAEGYSVSREKKESFPLTVTSAQKNPTAFYLCASSIAPPGQGMGTQYFGPGTRLLVL.